Included here is one TCR beta chain sequence, with context. What it binds is unknown. TCRdb itself ran the 5' RACE reads through MiXCR, one entry per CDR3 protein. The sample carries 500,000 to 600,000 distinct CDR3 sequences, under 20% recorded once. The entry originates in a study of T-cell memory formation after mild COVID-19. The study, taken as a whole, reports: Pre-infection memory harbored some responding clones, suggesting cross-reactive memory joined.

Trimming at V came to 1 base and at J to 4 bases, leaving 10 bases not matched to a gene. This CDR3 contains 18 residues. CDR1 is SGHVS, CDR2 FQNEAQ, per germline. This sequence joins TRBV7-8 and TRBJ2-1, with TRBD2 matching over 10 bases. This TCR was sampled from an adult woman who had mild COVID-19 (a few samples of this study predate the infection). Cell type and time point are not known. The sample consisted of PBMCs or a T cell subset sorted from them (not recorded which). CDR3 in amino acids: CASSLGLAGETKYNEQFF. CDR3 DNA: TGTGCCAGCAGCTTAGGGCTAGCGGGAGAAACGAAATACAATGAGCAGTTCTTC.